This T cell receptor beta chain was captured by sequencing in a study of OX40 agonist ivuxolimab in advanced cancers. Method: immunoSEQ multiplex PCR; TCRdb's copy keeps in-frame clones and lacks some. This sample has roughly 75,000 clones, with 86% found just once. CDR1 and CDR2 (germline): SGHDT, YYEEEE. With V trimmed by 5 bases and J by 3 bases, 14 bases remained unmatched. The CDR3 totals 17 residues. Sequenced material: CD4+ or CD8+ T cells sorted from blood, taken in a trial of the OX40 agonist ivuxolimab. The sequence derives from an adult with an advanced solid tumor such as melanoma, head and neck, liver or kidney cancer. The chain employs TRBV5-6 and TRBJ2-3, with 8 positions matching TRBD1. The CDR3 nucleotides are TGTGCCAGCAGTTTTGGCACTACAGGGGGTAGAACAGATACGCAGTATTTT. Translating gives CASSFGTTGGRTDTQYF.